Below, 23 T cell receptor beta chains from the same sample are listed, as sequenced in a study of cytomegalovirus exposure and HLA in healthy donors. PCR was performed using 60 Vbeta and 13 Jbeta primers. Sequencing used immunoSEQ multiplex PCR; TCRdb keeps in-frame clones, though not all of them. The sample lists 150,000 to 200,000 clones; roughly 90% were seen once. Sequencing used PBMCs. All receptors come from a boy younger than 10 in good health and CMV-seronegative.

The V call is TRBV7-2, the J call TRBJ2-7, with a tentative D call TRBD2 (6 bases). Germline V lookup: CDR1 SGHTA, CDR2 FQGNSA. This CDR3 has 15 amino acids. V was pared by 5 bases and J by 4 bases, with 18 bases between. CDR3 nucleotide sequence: TGTGCCAGCAGCACCCAAACGGGGGTGGGGTACGAGCAGTACTTC. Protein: CASSTQTGVGYEQYF.

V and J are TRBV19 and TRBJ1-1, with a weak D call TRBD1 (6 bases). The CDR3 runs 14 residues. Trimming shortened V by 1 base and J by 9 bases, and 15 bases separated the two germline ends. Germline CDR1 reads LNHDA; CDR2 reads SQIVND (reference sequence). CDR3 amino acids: CASSIGGPGVQAFF. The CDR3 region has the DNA TGTGCCAGTAGTATAGGGGGGCCGGGCGTACAAGCTTTCTTT.

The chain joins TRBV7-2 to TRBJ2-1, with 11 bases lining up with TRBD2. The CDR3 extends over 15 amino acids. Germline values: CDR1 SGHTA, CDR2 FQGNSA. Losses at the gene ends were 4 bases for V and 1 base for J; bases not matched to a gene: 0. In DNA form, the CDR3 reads TGTGCCAGCAGCTGGACTAGCGGGTCCTACAATGAGCAGTTCTTC. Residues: CASSWTSGSYNEQFF.

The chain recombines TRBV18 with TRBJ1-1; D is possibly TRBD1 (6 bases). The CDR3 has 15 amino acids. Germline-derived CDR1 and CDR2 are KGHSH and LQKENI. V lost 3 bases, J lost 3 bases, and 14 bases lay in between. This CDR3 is CASSPYAGVHTEAFF. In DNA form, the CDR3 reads TGTGCCAGCTCACCGTACGCAGGGGTACACACTGAAGCTTTCTTT.

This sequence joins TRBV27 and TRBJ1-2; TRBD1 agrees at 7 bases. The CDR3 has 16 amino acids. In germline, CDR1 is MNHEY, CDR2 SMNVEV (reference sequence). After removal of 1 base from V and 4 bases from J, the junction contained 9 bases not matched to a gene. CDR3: CASSLFLRDRLYGYTF. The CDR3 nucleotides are TGTGCCAGCAGTTTATTCCTCCGGGACAGACTCTATGGCTACACCTTC.

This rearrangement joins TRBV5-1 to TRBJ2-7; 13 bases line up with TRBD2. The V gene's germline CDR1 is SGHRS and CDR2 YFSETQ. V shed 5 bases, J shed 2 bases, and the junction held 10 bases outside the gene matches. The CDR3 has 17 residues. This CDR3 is CASRAELAGGATYEQYF. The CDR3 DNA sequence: TGCGCCAGCAGGGCTGAACTAGCGGGGGGGGCCACCTACGAGCAGTACTTC.

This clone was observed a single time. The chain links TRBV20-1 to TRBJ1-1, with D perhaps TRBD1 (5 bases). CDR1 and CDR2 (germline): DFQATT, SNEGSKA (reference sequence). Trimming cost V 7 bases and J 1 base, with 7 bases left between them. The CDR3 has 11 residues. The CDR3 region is CSVTGNTEAFF. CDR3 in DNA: TGCAGTGTCACAGGGAACACTGAAGCTTTCTTT.

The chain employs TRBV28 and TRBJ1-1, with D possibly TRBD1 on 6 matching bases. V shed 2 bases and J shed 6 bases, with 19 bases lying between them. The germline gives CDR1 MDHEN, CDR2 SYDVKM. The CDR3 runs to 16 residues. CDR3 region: CASSLNVLEGVAEAFF. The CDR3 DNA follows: TGTGCCAGCAGTTTAAACGTTTTAGAGGGGGTCGCTGAAGCTTTCTTT.

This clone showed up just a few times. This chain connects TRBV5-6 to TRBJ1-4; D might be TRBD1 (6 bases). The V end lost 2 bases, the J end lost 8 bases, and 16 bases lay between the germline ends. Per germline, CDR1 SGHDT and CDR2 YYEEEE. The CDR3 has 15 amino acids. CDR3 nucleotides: TGTGCCAGCAGCTTACAGGGATCAGGTTTGGAAAAACTGTTTTTT. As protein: CASSLQGSGLEKLFF.

CDR3 loop: CASSGRGRVLGTDTQYF. The CDR3 DNA reads TGTGCCAGCAGCGGGCGGGGGCGGGTACTAGGCACAGATACGCAGTATTTT. J is TRBJ2-3 and V is TRBV28; D is perhaps TRBD2 (7 bases). Germline lookup yields CDR1 MDHEN and CDR2 SYDVKM. Trimming removed 6 bases from V and 1 base from J, with 20 bases in between. The CDR3 length is 17 residues.

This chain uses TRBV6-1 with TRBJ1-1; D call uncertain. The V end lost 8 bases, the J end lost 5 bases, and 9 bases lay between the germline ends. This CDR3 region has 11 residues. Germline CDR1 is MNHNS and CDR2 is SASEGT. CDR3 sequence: CASEGGTEAFF. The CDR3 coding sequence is TGTGCCAGCGAGGGAGGGACTGAAGCTTTCTTT.

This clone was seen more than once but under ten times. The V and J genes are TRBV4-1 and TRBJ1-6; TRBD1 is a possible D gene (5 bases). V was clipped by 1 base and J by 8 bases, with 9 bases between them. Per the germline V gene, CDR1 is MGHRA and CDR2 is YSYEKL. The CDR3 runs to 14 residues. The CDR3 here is CASSQVGVDSPLHF. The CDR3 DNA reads TGCGCCAGCAGCCAAGTAGGGGTGGATTCACCCCTCCACTTT.

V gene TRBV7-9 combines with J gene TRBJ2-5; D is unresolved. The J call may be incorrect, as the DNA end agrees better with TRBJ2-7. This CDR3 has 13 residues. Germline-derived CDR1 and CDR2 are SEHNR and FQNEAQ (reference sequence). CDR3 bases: TGTGCCAGCAGCTTTCCCGCAGGATCCGAGCAGTACTTC. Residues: CASSFPAGSEQYF.

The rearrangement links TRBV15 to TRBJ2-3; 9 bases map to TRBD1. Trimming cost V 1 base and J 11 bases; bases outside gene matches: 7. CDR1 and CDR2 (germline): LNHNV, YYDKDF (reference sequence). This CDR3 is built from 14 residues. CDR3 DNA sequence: TGTGCCACCAGCAGAGGGGACAGGGAAAGGATGCAGTATTTT. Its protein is CATSRGDRERMQYF.

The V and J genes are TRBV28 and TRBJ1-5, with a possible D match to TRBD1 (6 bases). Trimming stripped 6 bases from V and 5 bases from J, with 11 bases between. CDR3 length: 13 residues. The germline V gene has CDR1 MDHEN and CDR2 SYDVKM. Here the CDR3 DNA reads TGTGCCAGCAGCCAGGGGCCTTATCAGCCCCAGCATTTT. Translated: CASSQGPYQPQHF. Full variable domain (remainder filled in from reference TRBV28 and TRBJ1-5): DVKVTQSSRYLVKRTGEKVFLECVQDMDHENMFWYRQDPGLGLRLIYFSYDVKMKEKGDIPEGYSVSREKKERFSLILESASTNQTSMYLCASSQGPYQPQHFGDGTRLSIL.

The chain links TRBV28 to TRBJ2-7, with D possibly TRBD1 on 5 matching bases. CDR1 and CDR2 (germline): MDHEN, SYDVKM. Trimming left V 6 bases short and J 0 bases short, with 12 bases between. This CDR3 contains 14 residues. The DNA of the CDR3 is TGTGCCAGCAGCCCCCCGCAGGGCTCCTACGAGCAGTACTTC. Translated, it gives CASSPPQGSYEQYF. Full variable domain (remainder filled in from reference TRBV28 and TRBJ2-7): DVKVTQSSRYLVKRTGEKVFLECVQDMDHENMFWYRQDPGLGLRLIYFSYDVKMKEKGDIPEGYSVSREKKERFSLILESASTNQTSMYLCASSPPQGSYEQYFGPGTRLTVT.

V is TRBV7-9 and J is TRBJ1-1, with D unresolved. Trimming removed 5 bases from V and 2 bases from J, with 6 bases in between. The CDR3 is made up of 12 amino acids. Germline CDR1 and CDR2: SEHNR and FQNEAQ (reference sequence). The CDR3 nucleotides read TGTGCCAGCAGCGCCAGTAACACTGAAGCTTTCTTT. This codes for CASSASNTEAFF.

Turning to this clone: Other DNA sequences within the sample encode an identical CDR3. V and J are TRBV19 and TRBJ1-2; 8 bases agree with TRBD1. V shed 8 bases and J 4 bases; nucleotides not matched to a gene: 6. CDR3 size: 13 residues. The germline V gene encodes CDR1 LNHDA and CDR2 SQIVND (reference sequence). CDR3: CASAIGQGYGYTF. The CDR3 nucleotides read TGTGCCAGTGCCATTGGACAGGGCTATGGCTACACCTTC. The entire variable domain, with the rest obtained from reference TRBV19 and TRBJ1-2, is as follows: DGGITQSPKYLFRKEGQNVTLSCEQNLNHDAMYWYRQDPGQGLRLIYYSQIVNDFQKGDIAEGYSVSREKKESFPLTVTSAQKNPTAFYLCASAIGQGYGYTFGSGTRLTVV.

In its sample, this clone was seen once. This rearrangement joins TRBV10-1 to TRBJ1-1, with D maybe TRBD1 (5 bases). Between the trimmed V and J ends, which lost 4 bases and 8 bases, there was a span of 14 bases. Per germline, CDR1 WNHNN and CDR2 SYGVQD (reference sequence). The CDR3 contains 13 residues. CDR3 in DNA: TGCGCCAGCAGTGTAAGGTGGACAACCGAAGCTTTCTTT. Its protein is CASSVRWTTEAFF.

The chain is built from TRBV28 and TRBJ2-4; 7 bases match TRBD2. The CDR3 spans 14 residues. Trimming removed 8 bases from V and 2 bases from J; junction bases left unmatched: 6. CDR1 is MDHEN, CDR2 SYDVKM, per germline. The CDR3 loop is CASWASGSKNIQYF. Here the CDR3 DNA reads TGTGCCAGCTGGGCTAGCGGCTCCAAAAACATTCAGTACTTC.

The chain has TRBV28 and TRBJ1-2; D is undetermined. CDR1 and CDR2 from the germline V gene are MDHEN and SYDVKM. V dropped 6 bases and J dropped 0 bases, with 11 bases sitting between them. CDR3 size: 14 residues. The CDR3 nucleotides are TGTGCCAGCAGCCAAGGAGGGACTAACTATGGCTACACCTTC. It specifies CASSQGGTNYGYTF.

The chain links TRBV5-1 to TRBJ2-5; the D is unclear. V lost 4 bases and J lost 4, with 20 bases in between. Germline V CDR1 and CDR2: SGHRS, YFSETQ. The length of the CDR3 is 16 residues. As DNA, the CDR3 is TGCGCCAGCAGCCAGGCCATGGCCTCACCCCTAGAGACCCAGTACTTC. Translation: CASSQAMASPLETQYF.

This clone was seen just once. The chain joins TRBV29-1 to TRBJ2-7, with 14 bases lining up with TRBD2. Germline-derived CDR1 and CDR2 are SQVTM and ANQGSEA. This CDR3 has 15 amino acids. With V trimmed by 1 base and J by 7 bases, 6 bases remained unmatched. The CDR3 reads CSVEAGLAGAGEQYF. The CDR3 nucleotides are TGCAGCGTTGAAGCGGGACTAGCGGGAGCAGGGGAGCAGTACTTC.